This section outlines one T cell receptor beta chain sequence together with its context. Under the authors' procedure: The assay estimated nucleated cells by amplifying reference gene primers. Libraries were prepared by immunoSEQ multiplex PCR; TCRdb keeps only in-frame clonotypes and omits some of them. D and trimming were read from the DNA, whereas the V and J calls and clone size are those reported in that table. The data contain some 70,000 clones, around 88% of them seen just once; the ten biggest clones take up less than 6.5%. This sample was taken from a study of blood T cell repertoires in COVID-19. Study background: COVID-19 samples from acute and convalescent phases originated in the United States, Italy and Spain. T cells, B-cell-depleted T cells, or PBMCs supplied cDNA or gDNA.

CDR3 size: 12 residues. V was shortened by 2 bases and J by 8 bases, with 9 bases between the two germline ends. CDR1 and CDR2 from the germline V gene are MNHEY and SVGAGI. The rearrangement uses TRBV6-5 and TRBJ1-1; D possibly corresponds to TRBD1 (5 bases). Sequenced sample: peripheral blood. The sequence came from a man aged 45-60 years with active COVID-19. Here the CDR3 reads CASSYGAGEAFF. In DNA, the CDR3 is TGTGCCAGCAGTTACGGGGCAGGAGAAGCTTTCTTT.